The next 23 T cell receptor beta chains were all read from a single sample in a study of T cells in Graves' hyperthyroidism and ophthalmopathy. Amplified regions were TCR beta CDR3 sequences from RNA transcripts. An initial round of RT-PCR targeting the TCR CDR3 relied on the HTBI primer set. From the multiplex PCR reads, TCRdb called clonotypes with MiXCR, one entry per CDR3 protein. The profile shows roughly 800,000 distinct CDR3 sequences, roughly 40% of them singletons. Sequenced material: blood. These receptors all stem from a man aged 18 to 29 with Graves' hyperthyroidism.

The table lists this clonotype with many counts. This chain joins TRBV19 and TRBJ2-5; 8 bases are a match to TRBD1. The CDR3 has 14 residues. Germline-derived CDR1 and CDR2 are LNHDA and SQIVND (reference sequence). V gave up 6 bases and J gave up 5 bases; unmatched junction bases: 8. The CDR3, as DNA: TGTGCCAGTAGCTGGACAGGGACTTTGGAGACCCAGTACTTC. Translating it yields CASSWTGTLETQYF.

This clonotype showed up just a few times. V usage is TRBV20-1 and J usage is TRBJ2-2, with TRBD2 identical over 7 bases. Germline V CDR1 and CDR2: DFQATT, SNEGSKA (reference sequence). The J segment lost 1 base and the V segment lost 6 bases, leaving 8 bases of the junction unmatched. CDR3 length: 15 amino acids. The CDR3 is CSAMKPSGNTGELFF. The CDR3 bases are TGCAGTGCAATGAAACCTAGCGGGAACACCGGGGAGCTGTTTTTT.

This clonotype was found once. The chain recombines TRBV19 with TRBJ2-5; D is unresolved. V lost 11 bases to trimming and J lost 1 base, with 20 bases between them. The germline V gene has CDR1 LNHDA and CDR2 SQIVND (reference sequence). This CDR3 has 15 residues. The CDR3 here is CAGQTTGRLQETQYF. CDR3 sequence (DNA): TGTGCCGGTCAAACCACCGGACGGCTCCAAGAGACCCAGTACTTC.

The chain links TRBV5-4 to TRBJ2-5; tentatively, D is TRBD2 (5 bases). The CDR3 loop spans 12 amino acids. Germline CDR1 is SGHNT and CDR2 is YYREEE (reference sequence). Trimming stripped 10 bases from V and 0 bases from J, with 10 bases between. CDR3 bases: TGTGCCGTCACGGGGAACCAAGAGACCCAGTACTTC. Translating it yields CAVTGNQETQYF.

The chain recombines TRBV29-1 with TRBJ2-5; 7 nucleotides agree with TRBD1. The CDR3 has 12 amino acids. CDR1 is SQVTM, CDR2 ANQGSEA, per germline. The J segment lost 5 bases and the V segment lost 2 bases, leaving 2 bases of the junction unmatched. The DNA of the CDR3 is TGCAGCGTTGAACGACAGGGCGAGACCCAGTACTTC. Its protein is CSVERQGETQYF.

The rearrangement joins TRBV29-1 to TRBJ1-1; D remains ambiguous. Germline V gene sequence: CDR1 SQVTM, CDR2 ANQGSEA. V lost 6 bases and J 5 bases, leaving 16 bases between the germline ends. This CDR3 has 13 residues. DNA for the CDR3: TGCAGCGTCAGCTTCGGTCCCACAACTGAAGCTTTCTTT. Residues: CSVSFGPTTEAFF. The entire variable domain, with the rest obtained from reference TRBV29-1 and TRBJ1-1, is as follows: SAVISQKPSRDICQRGTSLTIQCQVDSQVTMMFWYRQQPGQSLTLIATANQGSEATYESGFVIDKFPISRPNLTFSTLTVSNMSPEDSSIYLCSVSFGPTTEAFFGQGTRLTVV.

This clonotype was counted many times. The V call is TRBV29-1, the J call TRBJ1-1, with D maybe TRBD1 (5 bases). V was cut by 7 bases and J by 5 bases, with 11 bases left in between. Germline CDR1 reads SQVTM; CDR2 reads ANQGSEA. This CDR3 has 11 residues. The CDR3 DNA reads TGCAGCGCCCTAGAGGGGACTGAAGCTTTCTTT. This gives the protein CSALEGTEAFF.

This chain uses TRBV29-1 with TRBJ2-7; TRBD1 matches 12 bases. This CDR3 has 13 amino acids. The germline gives CDR1 SQVTM, CDR2 ANQGSEA. The V segment lost 8 bases and the J segment 3 bases; nucleotides outside the gene matches: 5. CDR3: CSSRDRGLYEQYF. CDR3 DNA sequence: TGCAGCTCACGGGACAGGGGGCTCTACGAGCAGTACTTC.

There are many counts of this clonotype. This chain joins TRBV9 and TRBJ1-1; no clear D. Germline V gene sequence: CDR1 SGDLS, CDR2 YYNGEE. The V and J ends lost 0 bases and 4 bases respectively, with 7 bases between them. This CDR3 contains 13 residues. Written as DNA, the CDR3 is TGTGCCAGCAGCGTAGGGCCGCTCACTGAAGCTTTCTTT. This sequence encodes CASSVGPLTEAFF.

This clonotype was picked up a small number of times. V gene TRBV6-6 combines with J gene TRBJ1-2; tentative D call: TRBD1 (5 bases). Trimming took 7 bases from V and 3 from J, leaving 21 bases between them. The germline gives CDR1 MNHNY, CDR2 SVGAGI (reference sequence). The CDR3 has 16 amino acids. The CDR3 DNA reads TGTGCCAGCACAGAGGGACGGAATCCATTTGACTATGGCTACACCTTC. Translation gives CASTEGRNPFDYGYTF.

This clonotype was observed a few times. The genes are TRBV29-1 and TRBJ2-7; 8 nucleotides agree with TRBD2. There are 16 residues in the CDR3. Looked up from germline, CDR1 is SQVTM and CDR2 is ANQGSEA. The V and J ends lost 6 bases and 4 bases, in that order; junction bases with no gene match: 17. The CDR3 sequence: CSVHNLSGSSFYEQYF. The CDR3 DNA reads TGCAGCGTCCATAACCTCAGCGGGAGTTCTTTTTACGAGCAGTACTTC.

V is TRBV7-9 and J is TRBJ1-1; the D is unclear. The CDR3 runs to 12 residues. Trimming removed 5 bases from V and 3 bases from J, with 7 bases in between. From germline, CDR1 is SEHNR and CDR2 FQNEAQ (reference sequence). This CDR3 reads CASSRVHTEAFF. In DNA form, the CDR3 reads TGTGCCAGCAGCCGGGTGCACACTGAAGCTTTCTTT. Variable domain in full (rest from reference TRBV7-9 and TRBJ1-1): DTGVSQNPRHKITKRGQNVTFRCDPISEHNRLYWYRQTLGQGPEFLTYFQNEAQLEKSRLLSDRFSAERPKGSFSTLEIQRTEQGDSAMYLCASSRVHTEAFFGQGTRLTVV.

This rearrangement joins TRBV20-1 to TRBJ2-5; the D gene could be TRBD1 or TRBD2 (5 bases each). Germline CDR1 DFQATT, CDR2 SNEGSKA (reference sequence). The ends were cut back, 6 bases at V and 5 bases at J, with 13 bases in the middle. The CDR3 has 12 amino acids. CDR3 sequence reads: CSASPGPETQYF. The CDR3 DNA sequence: TGCAGTGCCTCCCCGGGACCGGAGACCCAGTACTTC.

This clonotype occurred many times. This chain joins TRBV20-1 and TRBJ2-7; possible D gene TRBD1, 6 bases. Trimming pared 6 bases from V and 4 bases from J, leaving 10 bases between. There are 11 residues in the CDR3. The germline V gene has CDR1 DFQATT and CDR2 SNEGSKA (reference sequence). CDR3 amino acids: CSANDRYEQYF. The CDR3 DNA is TGCAGTGCAAACGACAGGTACGAGCAGTACTTC.

This clonotype was seen ten or more times. The chain uses TRBV9 and TRBJ2-7; TRBD1 matches 12 bases. Per the germline V gene, CDR1 is SGDLS and CDR2 is YYNGEE. The ends lost 3 bases at V and 7 bases at J; junction bases unmatched: 5. The CDR3 totals 14 residues. This CDR3 reads CASSGGTGGGEQYF. The CDR3 DNA sequence: TGTGCCAGCAGCGGTGGGACAGGGGGCGGTGAGCAGTACTTC.

The V and J genes are TRBV29-1 and TRBJ2-2; 7 bases are a match to TRBD1. V shed 7 bases, J shed 5 bases, and the junction held 4 bases outside the gene matches. CDR3 length equals 12 residues. Germline assignment: CDR1 SQVTM and CDR2 ANQGSEA. In DNA form, the CDR3 reads TGCAGCGGAATACAGGGGACCGGGGAGCTGTTTTTT. Translation: CSGIQGTGELFF.

This clonotype was recorded a few times. The J gene is TRBJ1-3, the V gene TRBV7-2; D not certain. Germline V gene sequence: CDR1 SGHTA, CDR2 FQGNSA. This CDR3 has 14 residues. The ends were cut back, 4 bases at V and 3 bases at J, with 10 bases in the middle. CDR3 sequence (DNA): TGTGCCAGCAGCTCGCCGGGATATGGAAACACCATATATTTT. It translates to CASSSPGYGNTIYF. The whole variable domain, remainder taken from reference TRBV7-2 and TRBJ1-3, is GAGVSQSPSNKVTEKGKDVELRCDPISGHTALYWYRQSLGQGLEFLIYFQGNSAPDKSGLPSDRFSAERTGGSVSTLTIQRTQQEDSAVYLCASSSPGYGNTIYFGEGSWLTVV.

In its sample, this clonotype was seen a few times. The chain links TRBV19 to TRBJ2-7, with TRBD1 matching over 9 bases. CDR1 and CDR2 (germline): LNHDA, SQIVND (reference sequence). This CDR3 is built from 15 residues. Trimming cost V 5 bases and J 3 bases; bases outside gene matches: 8. The CDR3 DNA sequence: TGTGCCAGTAGTCTGGGGACAGGGCCAGACTACGAGCAGTACTTC. Amino acid sequence: CASSLGTGPDYEQYF.

This clonotype was detected only a few times. The V and J genes are TRBV20-1 and TRBJ1-1; D not resolved. Trimming took 1 base from V and 0 from J, leaving 12 bases between them. Germline lookup yields CDR1 DFQATT and CDR2 SNEGSKA (reference sequence). The CDR3 loop spans 15 amino acids. Here the CDR3 DNA reads TGCAGTGCTAGAGCCTTGAAAAGTCTGAACACTGAAGCTTTCTTT. It translates to CSARALKSLNTEAFF.

Comment on this clonotype: This may stem from a read error, because a much larger clone lies one nucleotide away. The chain combines TRBV29-1 with TRBJ2-5, with D tentatively TRBD1 (7 bases). In germline, CDR1 is SQVTM, CDR2 ANQGSEA. This CDR3 is built from 16 residues. Trimming stripped 2 bases from V and 5 bases from J, with 21 bases between. The CDR3 spells CSVERGLAQARETQYF. CDR3 DNA sequence: TGCAGCGTTGAAAGGGGGCTAGCGCAGGCCCGCGAGACCCAGTACTTC.

The chain recombines TRBV20-1 with TRBJ2-3; possibly TRBD2 for D (5 bases). The CDR3 consists of 15 residues. Between the trimmed V and J ends, which lost 6 bases and 2 bases, there was a span of 18 bases. Germline CDR1 reads DFQATT; CDR2 reads SNEGSKA (reference sequence). DNA for the CDR3: TGCAGTGCGGGAGACGTCAAACGGATCACAGATACGCAGTATTTT. It translates to CSAGDVKRITDTQYF.

The genes are TRBV20-1 and TRBJ2-7, with 9 bases fitting TRBD1. This CDR3 is built from 14 residues. Germline CDR1 and CDR2: DFQATT and SNEGSKA (reference sequence). V shed 2 bases and J 1 base; nucleotides not matched to a gene: 3. CDR3 loop: CSARSGQGSYEQYF. The CDR3 coding sequence is TGCAGTGCTAGATCGGGACAGGGTTCCTACGAGCAGTACTTC.

This chain links TRBV20-1 with TRBJ2-7, with a possible D match to TRBD2 (6 bases). V lost 1 base and J 8 bases, leaving 18 bases between the germline ends. The germline gives CDR1 DFQATT, CDR2 SNEGSKA (reference sequence). This CDR3 has 14 residues. CDR3 DNA: TGCAGTGCTAGAGGGGACTCCGGTTTTGGGAAGCAGTACTTC. This sequence encodes CSARGDSGFGKQYF.